Reported below is one T cell receptor (beta chain). The V gene's germline CDR1 is SGHAT and CDR2 FQNNGV. This CDR3 has 17 amino acids. Trimming cost V 0 bases and J 8 bases, with 17 bases left between them. The sample belongs to a study of T cells in Graves' hyperthyroidism and ophthalmopathy. It was RNA transcripts that yielded the amplified TCR beta CDR3 regions. HTBI primers drove first-round RT-PCR of the TCR CDR3. TCRdb recomputed calls from the multiplex PCR reads with MiXCR, one row per CDR3 protein. Here the sample spans 600,000 to 700,000 distinct CDR3 sequences, 14% to 15% being singletons. The sequence came from a woman aged 40 to 50 with Graves' ophthalmopathy. This chain joins TRBV11-2 and TRBJ1-6; maybe TRBD1 (6 bases). Sequenced: blood. Here the CDR3 reads CASSLDLWQGHDSPLHF. Written as DNA, the CDR3 is TGTGCCAGCAGCTTAGATCTGTGGCAGGGGCATGATTCACCCCTCCACTTT.